This T cell receptor (beta chain) comes out of a study of cytomegalovirus exposure and HLA in healthy donors. Findings and limits, study-wide: Later on, analysis showed that most CMV-associated TCR beta chains appeared to be HLA-restricted.

Trimming removed 5 bases from V and 5 bases from J, with 16 bases in between. The CDR3 runs to 15 residues. CDR1 is SEHNR and CDR2 is FQNEAQ in the germline V gene (reference sequence). The PCR used 60 Vbeta and 13 Jbeta primers. Generated by immunoSEQ multiplex PCR, the TCRdb table keeps only in-frame clones and is missing some. The data show 82,000 or so clones, roughly 9.1% seen once. This clone was detected a few times. Its antigen remains unknown. Sequencing was carried out using PBMCs. This rearrangement joins TRBV7-9 to TRBJ2-1, with a possible D match to TRBD2 (5 bases). The TCR was taken from a man aged 55 to 70 in good health and CMV-seropositive. CDR3 in amino acids: CASSRRAADDNEQFF. The CDR3 region has the DNA TGTGCCAGCAGCCGTAGGGCAGCGGACGACAATGAGCAGTTCTTC.